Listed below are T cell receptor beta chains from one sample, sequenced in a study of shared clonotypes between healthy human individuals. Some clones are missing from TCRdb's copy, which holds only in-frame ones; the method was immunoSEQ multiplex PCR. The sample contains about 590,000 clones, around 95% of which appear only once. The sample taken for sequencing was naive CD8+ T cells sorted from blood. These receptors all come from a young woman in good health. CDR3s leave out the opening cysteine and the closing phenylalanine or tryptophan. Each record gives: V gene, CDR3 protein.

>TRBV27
ASSPRTVAYGYT
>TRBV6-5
ASSYSQGSQETQY
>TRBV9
ASSVGLAGVRADTQY
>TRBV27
ASSLGNNEQF
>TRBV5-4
ASSLDRAGSTEAF
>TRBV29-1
SVLGGTGTNEQF
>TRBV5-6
ASSLTGYDEQY
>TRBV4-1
ASSQESPRTSGFYSYNEQF
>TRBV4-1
ASSRPTSGISTDTQY
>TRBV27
ASSLLSNQPQH
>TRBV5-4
ASSGGTAYGYT
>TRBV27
ASSLYGVNQPQH
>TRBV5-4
ASSLESMGKLF
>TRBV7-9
ASSLAQSANTGELF
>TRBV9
ASSVASGKVEQY
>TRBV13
ASSSSRYSNQPQH